The 3 T cell receptor beta chains below all came from one sample that was sequenced in a study of CD8+ T cells in alopecia areata. Treatment noted: oral pan-JAK inhibitor, 5-10 mg twice daily. Extraction and reverse transcription of RNA yielded cDNA as the sequencing template. TCRdb's copy holds only in-frame clones and misses some; the assay was immunoSEQ multiplex PCR. This table has tens of thousands of clones, about 71% appearing once. Sequenced here: CD8+ T cells sorted from blood, sampled at week 44, from a patient treated with tofacitinib. These TCRs come from a human donor with alopecia areata.

The V call is TRBV13, the J call TRBJ2-3; D is ambiguous. V was trimmed by 4 bases and J by 0 bases, leaving 11 bases between them. There are 15 residues in the CDR3. Germline values: CDR1 PRHDT, CDR2 FYEKMQ (reference sequence). The CDR3 nucleotides are TGTGCCAGCAGCTCGGCTGGCTCTAGCACAGATACGCAGTATTTT. Translation gives CASSSAGSSTDTQYF. The complete variable domain, with remaining parts taken from reference TRBV13 and TRBJ2-3, reads AAGVIQSPRHLIKEKRETATLKCYPIPRHDTVYWYQQGPGQDPQFLISFYEKMQSDKGSIPDRFSAQQFSDYHSELNMSSLELGDSALYFCASSSAGSSTDTQYFGPGTRLTVL.

J is TRBJ2-7 and V is TRBV4-1; D unclear. Deletions cut 0 bases from V and 8 bases from J, with 8 bases between. This CDR3 comprises 12 residues. Germline CDR1 is MGHRA and CDR2 is YSYEKL. CDR3 amino acids: CASSQDGSKQYF. The CDR3 DNA reads TGCGCCAGCAGCCAAGATGGTAGTAAGCAGTACTTC.

This rearrangement joins TRBV5-6 to TRBJ1-1; unclear D gene. Germline CDR1 SGHDT, CDR2 YYEEEE. V gave up 0 bases and J gave up 4 bases, with 4 bases separating them. This CDR3 region has 12 residues. The CDR3 region is CASSLGTTEAFF. The CDR3 DNA reads as TGTGCCAGCAGCTTGGGGACCACTGAAGCTTTCTTT.